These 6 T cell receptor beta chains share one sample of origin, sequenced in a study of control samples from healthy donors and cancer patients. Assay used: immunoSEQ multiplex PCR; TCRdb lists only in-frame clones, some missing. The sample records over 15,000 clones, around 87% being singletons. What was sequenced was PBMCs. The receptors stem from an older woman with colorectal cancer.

The CDR3 loop reads CASSQDELLSYEQYF. CDR3 bases: TGCGCCAGCAGCCAAGATGAACTTCTCAGTTACGAGCAGTACTTC. V gene TRBV4-3 combines with J gene TRBJ2-7; D remains ambiguous. Germline values: CDR1 LGHNA, CDR2 YSLEER. V shed 0 bases and J shed 4 bases, with 13 bases lying between them. This CDR3 has 15 residues.

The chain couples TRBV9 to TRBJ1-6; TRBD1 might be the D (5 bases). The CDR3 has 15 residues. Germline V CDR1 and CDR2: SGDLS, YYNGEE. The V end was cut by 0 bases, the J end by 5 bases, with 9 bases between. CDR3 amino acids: CASSVGGADNSPLHF. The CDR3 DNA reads TGTGCCAGCAGCGTAGGGGGCGCGGATAATTCACCCCTCCACTTT.

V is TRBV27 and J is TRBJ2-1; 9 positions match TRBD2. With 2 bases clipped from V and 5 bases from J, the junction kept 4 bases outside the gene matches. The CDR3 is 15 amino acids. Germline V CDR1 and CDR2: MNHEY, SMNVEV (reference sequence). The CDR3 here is CASSLRLAGNNEQFF. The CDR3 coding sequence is TGTGCCAGCAGTTTACGCCTAGCGGGGAACAATGAGCAGTTCTTC.

The CDR3 region has the DNA TGTGCCAGCAGCTTAGACATATACGAGCAGTACTTC. Amino acids: CASSLDIYEQYF. The J gene is TRBJ2-7, the V gene TRBV7-9, with no clear D. The CDR3 has 12 residues. From germline, CDR1 is SEHNR and CDR2 FQNEAQ (reference sequence). V was cut by 1 base and J by 4 bases, with 5 bases left in between.

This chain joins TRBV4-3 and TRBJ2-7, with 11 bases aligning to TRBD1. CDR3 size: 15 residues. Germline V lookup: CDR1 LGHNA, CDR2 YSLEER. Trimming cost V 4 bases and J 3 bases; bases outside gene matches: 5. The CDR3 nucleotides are TGCGCCAGCAGCCCGGACAGGGGGCTCAACTACGAGCAGTACTTC. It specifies CASSPDRGLNYEQYF.

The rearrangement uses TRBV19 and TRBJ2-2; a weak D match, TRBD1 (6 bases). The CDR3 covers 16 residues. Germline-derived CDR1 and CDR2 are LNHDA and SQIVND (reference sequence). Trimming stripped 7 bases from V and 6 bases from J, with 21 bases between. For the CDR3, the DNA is TGTGCCAGTAAGCCTAATTTCCGGGACACCCCCGGGGAGCTGTTTTTT. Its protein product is CASKPNFRDTPGELFF.